This is a list of T cell receptor beta chains from one sample in a study of molecular identifiers for immune sequencing clone quantification. TCRdb analysed the PCR reads with MiXCR anew, one entry per CDR3 protein. The sample includes 85,000 to 130,000 distinct CDR3 sequences, under 40% seen only once; the top ten take approximately 3.8%. Material for sequencing was naive CD8+ T cells from blood, with Jurkat cell RNA spiked in. The receptors stem from a human donor in good health. Some libraries in this study had Jurkat cell RNA spiked in. Both conserved end residues are part of each CDR3. The order of the fields is V gene, J gene, clone size, D gene, CDR3 DNA, CDR3 protein. The D gene is left open where the match is weak. Expanded clones get a size class; other rows say once, few or many, or leave the size out.

>TRBV5-5|TRBJ2-5|NA|NA
TGTGCCAGCAGCTTGGATTCGGGCCTCGGGACCCAGTACTTC
CASSLDSGLGTQYF
>TRBV29-1|TRBJ2-1|many|TRBD2
TGCAGCGTTGAAGGGTTAGCGGGAGGGCCTGGTGAGCAGTTCTTC
CSVEGLAGGPGEQFF
>TRBV27|TRBJ2-2|NA|TRBD1
TGTGCCAGCAGTTTTGCGGGACAGGGCTGGGGCACCGGGGAGCTGTTTTTT
CASSFAGQGWGTGELFF
>TRBV5-8|TRBJ2-6|few|NA
TGTGCCAGCAGCTTGGGGTGGGCCCCACTCTCTGGGGCCAACGTCCTGACTTTC
CASSLGWAPLSGANVLTF
>TRBV7-9|TRBJ2-1|NA|NA
TGTGCCAGCAGCTATCCTAGTAGCGATGAGCAGTTCTTC
CASSYPSSDEQFF
>TRBV6-2/TRBV6-3|TRBJ2-3|many|NA
TGTGCCAGCAGTTACTCGAAGGCATCCCGCTGGGATACGCAGTATTTT
CASSYSKASRWDTQYF
>TRBV5-1|TRBJ2-3|few|NA
TGCGCCAGCAGCACGACACCAGATACGCAGTATTTT
CASSTTPDTQYF
>TRBV15|TRBJ2-3|few|NA
TGTGCCACCAGCAGAGATCCGGCTTTTTTTTACACTTCTAGCACAGATACGCAGTATTTT
CATSRDPAFFYTSSTDTQYF
>TRBV13|TRBJ2-3|NA|NA
TGTGCCAGCAGCTTAGCGGGGGCCCCGTTTAGCACGGATACGCAGTATTTT
CASSLAGAPFSTDTQYF
>TRBV11-2|TRBJ1-1|NA|NA
TGTGCCAGCAGCGCGAGCGGAAATGAAGCTTTCTTT
CASSASGNEAFF
>TRBV4-3|TRBJ2-3|many|TRBD1
TGCGCCAGCAGCCAAGGGGCCGGGACAGGGAATTTGTTTCAGTATTTT
CASSQGAGTGNLFQYF
>TRBV2|TRBJ2-7|few|NA
TGTGCCAGCGCCTTGAGGGGCTACGAGCAGTACTTC
CASALRGYEQYF
>TRBV6-5|TRBJ1-1|NA|NA
TGTGCCAGCAGTTACTCAACGGGCATGAACACTGAAGCTTTCTTT
CASSYSTGMNTEAFF
>TRBV19|TRBJ2-3|once|TRBD1
TGTGCCAGTAGTGCTGCCGGGACAGGAGGGTATATGCAGTATTTT
CASSAAGTGGYMQYF
>TRBV10-3|TRBJ2-7|few|NA
TGTGCCATCAGTGAGTCGGAGTACTACGAGCAGTACTTC
CAISESEYYEQYF
>TRBV6-5|TRBJ2-4|many|NA
TGTGCCAGCAGTTACTCCCCTCACGGGTCCGCTGTGGACATTCAGTACTTC
CASSYSPHGSAVDIQYF
>TRBV4-3|TRBJ2-3|NA|NA
TGCGCCAGCAGCCGGGACACAGATACGCAGTATTTT
CASSRDTDTQYF
>TRBV15|TRBJ1-1|NA|NA
TGTGCCACCAGAAGCGGGAACTATCACACTGAAGCTTTCTTT
CATRSGNYHTEAFF
>TRBV29-1|TRBJ2-1|once|NA
TGCAGCGCCGCACGGGGTGAGGTTGACAATGAGCAGATCTTC
CSAARGEVDNEQIF
>TRBV21-1|TRBJ2-1|few|NA
TGTGCCAGCAGCAGTTGGCCAGACAGGGATGAGCAGTTCTTC
CASSSWPDRDEQFF
>TRBV6-2/TRBV6-3|TRBJ1-2|many|NA
TGTGCCAGCAGTCCTACGACAGTCGCCTATGGCTACACCTTC
CASSPTTVAYGYTF
>TRBV2|TRBJ2-1|many|TRBD2
TGTGCCAGCAGTGATCTGGCTAGCGGGAGTATAAATGAGCAGTTCTTC
CASSDLASGSINEQFF
>TRBV3-1|TRBJ2-3|NA|NA
TGTGCCAGCAGCCCCCGGGACACACTTCCAGGGGATACGCAGTATTTT
CASSPRDTLPGDTQYF
>TRBV12-3/TRBV12-4|TRBJ2-1|NA|NA
TGTGCCAGCAGTTACACCATTAATCTCCGGGACTCGTACAATGAGCAGTTCTTC
CASSYTINLRDSYNEQFF
>TRBV3-1|TRBJ2-5|NA|NA
TGTGCCAGCGGCCAAGCCTTAGTCGGGACCCAGTACTTC
CASGQALVGTQYF
>TRBV7-8|TRBJ2-3|many|NA
TGTGCCAGCAGTTTCAGCGGCGGCGTCTCAGATACGCAGTATTTT
CASSFSGGVSDTQYF
>TRBV21-1|TRBJ2-1|few|NA
TGTGCCAGCAGCCCTAGGTGGACTAGCGGGTGGCCGGGTGAGCAGTTCTTC
CASSPRWTSGWPGEQFF
>TRBV28|TRBJ2-1|many|TRBD2
TGTGCCAGCAGTTGGGGACTAGCGGGAGTGAATGAGCAGTTCTTC
CASSWGLAGVNEQFF
>TRBV6-5|TRBJ1-1|many|TRBD1
TGTGCCAGCAGTTACGGGACAGCCAACACTGAAGCTTTCTTT
CASSYGTANTEAFF
>TRBV27|TRBJ1-4|NA|TRBD1
TGTGCCAGCAGTCCCCGGACAGGGGATATTGAAAAACTGTTTTTT
CASSPRTGDIEKLFF
>TRBV19|TRBJ2-1|NA|TRBD1
TGTGCCAGTAGTATGGGACAGGGGAGGGGCATTGAGCAGTTCTTC
CASSMGQGRGIEQFF
>TRBV19|TRBJ1-5|few|TRBD1
TGTGCCAGTAAGGCAGGGGGGTATCAGCCCCAGCATTTT
CASKAGGYQPQHF
>TRBV5-1|TRBJ1-4|many|NA
TGCGCCAGCAGCTCCCCCGACCCTCCCTCGGAGGAAAAACTGTTTTTT
CASSSPDPPSEEKLFF
>TRBV7-6|TRBJ2-5|many|NA
TGTGCCAGCAGCTCGACAGGTTCCAGAGAGACCCAGTACTTC
CASSSTGSRETQYF
>TRBV20-1|TRBJ1-3|NA|NA
TGCAGTGCGCGAAACGAAGTTGGAAACACCATATTTTTT
CSARNEVGNTIFF
>TRBV6-1|TRBJ1-3|few|NA
TGTGCCACCAGGACAGCGGGATCCTTTCGCGGAAACACCATATATTTT
CATRTAGSFRGNTIYF
>TRBV28|TRBJ2-7|NA|TRBD2
TGTGCCAGCAGTCCCCCGACTAGCGGGAACGAGCGGTACTTC
CASSPPTSGNERYF
>TRBV9|TRBJ2-5|NA|NA
TGTGCCAGCAGCGAGTTTGAAGAGCCCCAGTACTTC
CASSEFEEPQYF
>TRBV4-2|TRBJ1-1|many|NA
TGTGCCAGCAGTTTGAGGGAAGACACTGAAGCTTTCTTT
CASSLREDTEAFF
>TRBV12-3/TRBV12-4|TRBJ2-7|many|NA
TGTGCCAGCAGTACCGGGACTTCCTACGAGCAGTACTTC
CASSTGTSYEQYF